The TCR beta chain described here comes from a study of spatial heterogeneity in lung cancer. Study in general: Detected sequences consistently included more beta-chain ones than alpha-chain ones. Study-level results: More often at tumor resection than at routine follow-up, ubiquitous expanded tumor TCRs were detected in the blood.

Germline CDR1 reads SEHNR; CDR2 reads FQNEAQ (reference sequence). This CDR3 region has 16 residues. V lost 4 bases to trimming and J lost 5 bases, with 20 bases between them. In this sample, this clonotype turned up a few times. What it binds is not known. A distinct unique molecular identifier was carried by each TCR cDNA molecule. TCRdb reprocessed the 5' RACE reads via MiXCR and lists one record per CDR3 protein. The sample has about 50,000 distinct CDR3 sequences, less than 8.5% seen once; the top ten hold about 12%. Described time point: sample taken at primary tumor resection. Researchers sequenced whole RNA taken from tumor, nontumor lung or frozen PBMC without sorting. The approximately 69 donors had untreated early-stage non-small cell lung cancer.

The receptor comes from a female donor with early-stage non-small cell lung cancer. Sequences were derived from PBMCs, sampled at surgery. The chain joins TRBV7-9 to TRBJ1-1; D call uncertain. CDR3 in amino acids: CASSWTPGWGETEAFF. CDR3 DNA: TGTGCCAGCAGCTGGACCCCTGGTTGGGGAGAGACTGAAGCTTTCTTT.